Listed below are T cell receptor beta chains from one sample, sequenced in a study of chemoradiotherapy in HPV16-positive cancers. TCRdb keeps only in-frame clones here, not all; method: immunoSEQ multiplex PCR. The table includes over 10,000 clones, 88% detected once. Sequenced material: blood, taken from a patient who underwent chemoradiotherapy. The receptors derive from a human donor with HPV-associated anogenital cancer. Each CDR3 is given with its conserved first and last residue. A D gene is named only where the DNA matches it firmly. Not every row has a clone size; where given, it reads once, few, many or a size class.

j_call: TRBJ1-1
v_call: TRBV2
d_call: -
clone_size: -
cdr3_nt: TGTGCCAGCAGTGATCCGGTCGAAGCTTTCTTT
cdr3_aa: CASSDPVEAFF

j_call: TRBJ2-2
v_call: TRBV2
d_call: -
clone_size: few
cdr3_nt: TGTGCCACTAGGAGGGTGACCACCGGGGAGCTGTTTTTT
cdr3_aa: CATRRVTTGELFF

j_call: TRBJ1-6
v_call: TRBV6-1
d_call: -
clone_size: -
cdr3_nt: TGTGCCAGCAGTGAAGCGCACACAAATTCACCCCTCCACTTT
cdr3_aa: CASSEAHTNSPLHF

j_call: TRBJ1-1
v_call: TRBV10-3
d_call: -
clone_size: few
cdr3_nt: TGTGCCATCGGGAGGCTCGACACTGAAGCTTTCTTT
cdr3_aa: CAIGRLDTEAFF

j_call: TRBJ2-5
v_call: TRBV5-4
d_call: TRBD2
clone_size: -
cdr3_nt: TGTGCCAGCAGCCATGAAGCGGGGGGGCAAGAGACCCAGTACTTC
cdr3_aa: CASSHEAGGQETQYF

j_call: TRBJ2-1
v_call: TRBV5-1
d_call: -
clone_size: -
cdr3_nt: TGCGCCAGCAGCTTTCTCGGGTATTATTCTCATGAGCAGTTCTTC
cdr3_aa: CASSFLGYYSHEQFF

j_call: TRBJ2-5
v_call: TRBV4-2
d_call: -
clone_size: -
cdr3_nt: TGTGCCAGCAGCCAAGATCGTTCCGAAGAGACCCAGTACTTC
cdr3_aa: CASSQDRSEETQYF

j_call: TRBJ1-2
v_call: TRBV14
d_call: -
clone_size: -
cdr3_nt: TGTGCCAGCAGCCAAGGTACGGGAGTTATTGGCTACACCTTC
cdr3_aa: CASSQGTGVIGYTF

j_call: TRBJ2-7
v_call: TRBV2
d_call: -
clone_size: -
cdr3_nt: TGTGCCAGCAGGGGGACAAGCTCCTACGAGCAGTACTTC
cdr3_aa: CASRGTSSYEQYF

j_call: TRBJ2-7
v_call: TRBV6-1
d_call: -
clone_size: -
cdr3_nt: TGTGCCAGCAATCGGGACCCCGGAGGAGTCTACGAGCAGTACTTC
cdr3_aa: CASNRDPGGVYEQYF

j_call: TRBJ1-2
v_call: TRBV7-9
d_call: TRBD1
clone_size: -
cdr3_nt: TGTGCCAGCAGCTTACACAGGGGGAACTATGGCTACACCTTC
cdr3_aa: CASSLHRGNYGYTF

j_call: TRBJ2-3
v_call: TRBV9
d_call: TRBD2
clone_size: -
cdr3_nt: TGTGCCAGCAGCGTTCTCGACGGGGGAGGGGCAGATACGCAGTATTTT
cdr3_aa: CASSVLDGGGADTQYF

j_call: TRBJ1-1
v_call: TRBV5-4
d_call: TRBD1
clone_size: -
cdr3_nt: TGTGCCAGCAGCTTGGGACAGGGATACACTGAAGCTTTCTTT
cdr3_aa: CASSLGQGYTEAFF

j_call: TRBJ2-3
v_call: TRBV9
d_call: -
clone_size: once
cdr3_nt: TGTGCCAGCAGTCAAAGCGCCGATACGCAGTATTTT
cdr3_aa: CASSQSADTQYF

j_call: TRBJ1-1
v_call: TRBV14
d_call: -
clone_size: -
cdr3_nt: TGTGCCAGCAGCCAGGGGCGTACAGGGAGGGCTTTT
cdr3_aa: CASSQGRTGRAF

j_call: TRBJ1-1
v_call: TRBV21-1
d_call: -
clone_size: -
cdr3_nt: TGTGCCAGCAGCGAAAGCGGGAATGAAGCTTTCTTT
cdr3_aa: CASSESGNEAFF

j_call: TRBJ1-2
v_call: TRBV5-5
d_call: TRBD1
clone_size: -
cdr3_nt: TGTGCCAGCAGCTTCCGGGACAGCCCGTATGGCTACACCTTC
cdr3_aa: CASSFRDSPYGYTF

j_call: TRBJ2-5
v_call: TRBV30
d_call: -
clone_size: -
cdr3_nt: TGTGCCTGGAGACCGACCGGGGAAACTAGGAAGACCCAGTACTTC
cdr3_aa: CAWRPTGETRKTQYF

j_call: TRBJ1-4
v_call: TRBV12-5
d_call: TRBD1
clone_size: -
cdr3_nt: TGTGCTAGTGGTTTGGTAACCTCCACAGGGGCGACCCCAGCAACTAATGAAAAACTGTTTTTT
cdr3_aa: CASGLVTSTGATPATNEKLFF

j_call: TRBJ1-2
v_call: TRBV19
d_call: -
clone_size: -
cdr3_nt: TGTGCCAGTACAGGGAACCTCTTCTATGGCTACACCTTC
cdr3_aa: CASTGNLFYGYTF

j_call: TRBJ2-3
v_call: TRBV19
d_call: -
clone_size: -
cdr3_nt: TGTGCCAGTAGTGTGGGAGATACGCAGTATTTT
cdr3_aa: CASSVGDTQYF

j_call: TRBJ2-3
v_call: TRBV19
d_call: -
clone_size: -
cdr3_nt: TGTGCCAGTAGTATAGATGGGGGAGATACGCAGTATTTT
cdr3_aa: CASSIDGGDTQYF

j_call: TRBJ2-7
v_call: TRBV28
d_call: TRBD2
clone_size: -
cdr3_nt: TGTGCCAGCAGCATCGGGGGGGCTGGGAACGAGCAGTACTTC
cdr3_aa: CASSIGGAGNEQYF

j_call: TRBJ2-3
v_call: TRBV6-1
d_call: -
clone_size: -
cdr3_nt: TGTGCCAGCAGCCTTCGGGCGGCTCTCCCAGATACGCAGTATTTT
cdr3_aa: CASSLRAALPDTQYF

j_call: TRBJ2-1
v_call: TRBV4-3
d_call: -
clone_size: -
cdr3_nt: TGCGCCAGCAGCCAAGGTGACCGGGCCAGGGCCTTCTTC
cdr3_aa: CASSQGDRARAFF

j_call: TRBJ2-5
v_call: TRBV5-1
d_call: TRBD2
clone_size: -
cdr3_nt: TGCGCCAGCAGCATAGGACTAGCGGTATACCAAGAGACCCAGTACTTC
cdr3_aa: CASSIGLAVYQETQYF

j_call: TRBJ1-1
v_call: TRBV25-1
d_call: -
clone_size: -
cdr3_nt: TGTGCCAGCACCACGAGGGGCACTGAAGCTTTCTTT
cdr3_aa: CASTTRGTEAFF

j_call: TRBJ2-3
v_call: TRBV15
d_call: -
clone_size: -
cdr3_nt: TGTGCCACCAGCAGAGATCGCCGGGGCGCAGATACGCAGTATTTT
cdr3_aa: CATSRDRRGADTQYF

j_call: TRBJ1-1
v_call: TRBV6-4
d_call: -
clone_size: -
cdr3_nt: TGTGCCAGCAGTGTCGACAGGAGTCTGGGTGAAGCTTTCTTT
cdr3_aa: CASSVDRSLGEAFF

j_call: TRBJ2-7
v_call: TRBV7-8
d_call: -
clone_size: -
cdr3_nt: TGTGCCAGCAGCTTAGAGGGGCTACCCTACGAGCAGTACTTC
cdr3_aa: CASSLEGLPYEQYF

j_call: TRBJ1-4
v_call: TRBV4-1
d_call: -
clone_size: -
cdr3_nt: TGCGCCAGCAGCTCCCGTGACGGGGGTCAAGAAAAACTGTTTTTT
cdr3_aa: CASSSRDGGQEKLFF

j_call: TRBJ1-1
v_call: TRBV6-6
d_call: -
clone_size: once
cdr3_nt: TGTGCCAGCACTACACTATACGCCACTGAAGCTTTCTTT
cdr3_aa: CASTTLYATEAFF

j_call: TRBJ2-2
v_call: TRBV19
d_call: -
clone_size: -
cdr3_nt: TGTGCCAGTCAACAAGGGGGAAAGGCGAACACCGGGGAGCTGTTTTTT
cdr3_aa: CASQQGGKANTGELFF

j_call: TRBJ2-2
v_call: TRBV2
d_call: TRBD2
clone_size: few
cdr3_nt: TGTGCCAGCGGGACTAGCGGGACCGGGGAGCTGTTTTTT
cdr3_aa: CASGTSGTGELFF

j_call: TRBJ2-7
v_call: TRBV30
d_call: TRBD1
clone_size: -
cdr3_nt: TGTGCCTGGACCGTCACGGGACAGGGGGCTTACGAGCAGTACTTC
cdr3_aa: CAWTVTGQGAYEQYF

j_call: TRBJ2-7
v_call: TRBV5-1
d_call: -
clone_size: few
cdr3_nt: TGCGCCAGCAGCTTGGACAGGTCCTACGAGCAGTACTTC
cdr3_aa: CASSLDRSYEQYF

j_call: TRBJ1-2
v_call: TRBV5-4
d_call: -
clone_size: once
cdr3_nt: TGTGCCAGCAGCTTTGGAGGCCACTATGGCTACACCTTC
cdr3_aa: CASSFGGHYGYTF

j_call: TRBJ1-2
v_call: TRBV30
d_call: -
clone_size: -
cdr3_nt: TGTGCCTGGAACGTACCGGGACGCCCGAAGGGAGGCTACACCTTC
cdr3_aa: CAWNVPGRPKGGYTF

j_call: TRBJ2-3
v_call: TRBV9
d_call: -
clone_size: -
cdr3_nt: TGTGCCAGCAGCGTAGCTCACACAGATACGCAGTATTTT
cdr3_aa: CASSVAHTDTQYF

j_call: TRBJ1-3
v_call: TRBV13
d_call: TRBD1
clone_size: -
cdr3_nt: TGTGCCAGCAGCTGGACAGGATTGTTAGGAAACACCATATATTTT
cdr3_aa: CASSWTGLLGNTIYF

j_call: TRBJ1-2
v_call: TRBV5-4
d_call: TRBD1
clone_size: few
cdr3_nt: TGTGCCAGCAGTTTCGGACAGGACTATGGCTACACCTTC
cdr3_aa: CASSFGQDYGYTF

j_call: TRBJ2-3
v_call: TRBV5-6
d_call: -
clone_size: -
cdr3_nt: TGTGCCAGCAGCTTGCGGGGAGTCGGAGATACGCAGTATTTT
cdr3_aa: CASSLRGVGDTQYF

j_call: TRBJ1-4
v_call: TRBV27
d_call: -
clone_size: -
cdr3_nt: TGTGCCAGCAGCGTGGTTCGCCTTGAAAAACTGTTTTTT
cdr3_aa: CASSVVRLEKLFF

j_call: TRBJ1-1
v_call: TRBV19
d_call: -
clone_size: once
cdr3_nt: TGTGCCAGTAGTACAGGGGTGGAGGCTTTCTTT
cdr3_aa: CASSTGVEAFF

j_call: TRBJ1-5
v_call: TRBV4-3
d_call: -
clone_size: few
cdr3_nt: TGCGCCAGCAGCCAAGACAGGGTTCGTCAGCCCCAGCATTTT
cdr3_aa: CASSQDRVRQPQHF

j_call: TRBJ1-2
v_call: TRBV7-9
d_call: TRBD1
clone_size: -
cdr3_nt: TGTGCCAGCAGCTTAGGACGACCGGGACAGGAAAATGGCTACACCTTC
cdr3_aa: CASSLGRPGQENGYTF

j_call: TRBJ2-1
v_call: TRBV19
d_call: -
clone_size: few
cdr3_nt: TGTGCCAGTAGTCCTGCGGTGTTTCCGACATACAATGAGCAGTTCTTC
cdr3_aa: CASSPAVFPTYNEQFF

j_call: TRBJ1-1
v_call: TRBV6-1
d_call: -
clone_size: -
cdr3_nt: TGTGCCAGCAGTCTGGCAGGGAACACTGAAGCTTTCTTT
cdr3_aa: CASSLAGNTEAFF